Below are 3 T cell receptor beta chains sequenced from a single sample in a study of blood T cell repertoires in COVID-19. Only in-frame clones appear in the TCRdb table, and some are missing; sequencing was by immunoSEQ multiplex PCR. Here the sample spans around 270,000 clones, 88% being singletons. Sequencing was performed on peripheral blood. The receptors here all came from a man aged 60 to 75 who had recovered from COVID-19.

This chain joins TRBV19 and TRBJ1-5; 7 bases map to TRBD1. The CDR3 runs to 14 residues. Germline V CDR1 and CDR2: LNHDA, SQIVND (reference sequence). After removal of 3 bases from V and 4 bases from J, the junction contained 3 bases not matched to a gene. The CDR3 loop is CASSIDRANQPQHF. CDR3 sequence (DNA): TGTGCCAGTAGTATCGACAGGGCTAATCAGCCCCAGCATTTT.

This chain's CDR3 is CASSRLAGTNTGELFF. The CDR3 region has the DNA TGTGCCAGCAGCAGACTAGCGGGGACGAACACCGGGGAGCTGTTTTTT. The genes are TRBV7-3 and TRBJ2-2; 11 nucleotides line up with TRBD2. Trimming cost V 5 bases and J 0 bases; bases outside gene matches: 2. The CDR3 covers 16 residues. From germline, CDR1 is SGHTA and CDR2 FQGTGA.

The chain couples TRBV10-3 to TRBJ1-1; the D is unclear. The CDR3 spans 14 residues. The germline V gene encodes CDR1 ENHRY and CDR2 SYGVKD. The V end lost 4 bases, the J end lost 1 base, and 10 bases lay between the germline ends. The CDR3 DNA sequence: TGTGCCATCAGTGTTGACGGGGAGAACACTGAAGCTTTCTTT. This sequence encodes CAISVDGENTEAFF.